These T cell receptor beta chains were read from a single sample in a study of T cell responses to AZD1222 COVID-19 vaccine. Measured with immunoSEQ multiplex PCR; TCRdb has only the in-frame clones, and not every one. This sample yields 150,000 to 200,000 clones, of which about 90% are seen a single time; about 1% belongs to the top ten. The input for sequencing was peripheral blood, taken 28 days after the second AZD1222 dose. The origin of the receptors is an adult who received the AZD1222 COVID-19 vaccine. Each CDR3 is given with its conserved first and last residue. Each record gives: clone size, V gene, J gene, D gene, CDR3 protein, CDR3 DNA. A D gene is named only where the DNA matches it firmly. Clone size is shown for a subset of rows, as once, few, many or a class of expanded clone.

>-|TRBV9|TRBJ1-1|-
CASSGGLMNTEAFF
TGTGCCAGCAGCGGGGGCCTGATGAACACTGAAGCTTTCTTT
>-|TRBV27|TRBJ2-3|-
CASSLWRGGGKADTQYF
TGTGCCAGCAGTTTATGGAGGGGAGGGGGCAAAGCAGATACGCAGTATTTT
>-|TRBV11-2|TRBJ2-7|-
CASSHGPDSYEQYF
TGTGCCAGCAGCCACGGTCCGGACAGCTACGAGCAGTACTTC
>-|TRBV12-3/TRBV12-4|TRBJ1-2|TRBD1
CASTLQGHGYTF
TGTGCCAGCACATTACAGGGGCATGGCTACACCTTC
>-|TRBV5-1|TRBJ1-1|-
CASSLAEGSNTEAFF
TGCGCCAGCAGCCTGGCGGAGGGTTCAAACACTGAAGCTTTCTTT
>-|TRBV7-6|TRBJ2-1|TRBD2
CASSFPGLAGEIYNEQFF
TGTGCCAGCAGCTTTCCCGGACTAGCGGGGGAGATATACAATGAGCAGTTCTTC
>once|TRBV12-3/TRBV12-4|TRBJ1-2|-
CASSLDRDYGYTF
TGTGCCAGCAGTTTGGACAGAGACTATGGCTACACCTTC
>-|TRBV6-5|TRBJ1-4|TRBD1
CASRGQGLGKLFF
TGTGCCAGCAGAGGACAGGGGTTGGGAAAACTGTTTTTT
>once|TRBV3-1/TRBV3-2|TRBJ2-1|-
CASSHPGDWSSNEQFF
TGTGCCAGCAGCCATCCCGGGGACTGGTCCTCAAATGAGCAGTTCTTC
>-|TRBV5-1|TRBJ1-2|-
CASSLGTRVGFGYTF
TGCGCCAGCAGCTTGGGGACCAGGGTCGGCTTTGGCTACACCTTC
>-|TRBV6-5|TRBJ1-6|-
CASIQSQGISSPLHF
TGTGCCAGCATCCAATCACAGGGAATTAGTTCACCCCTCCACTTT
>-|TRBV6-5|TRBJ1-5|-
CASSPTGYSNQPQHF
TGTGCCAGCAGTCCTACAGGGTATAGCAATCAGCCCCAGCATTTT
>once|TRBV11-2|TRBJ1-4|-
CASSPGPGRGEKLFF
TGTGCCAGCAGTCCGGGTCCAGGGCGGGGTGAAAAACTGTTTTTT
>-|TRBV30|TRBJ2-5|TRBD2
CAWSGGNQETQYF
TGTGCCTGGAGCGGGGGGAACCAAGAGACCCAGTACTTC
>-|TRBV11-2|TRBJ1-2|-
CASSLGTNYGYTF
TGTGCCAGCAGCTTAGGAACTAACTATGGCTACACCTTC
>-|TRBV3-1/TRBV3-2|TRBJ1-2|TRBD1
CASSKQGASDGYTF
TGTGCCAGCAGCAAACAGGGGGCGTCGGATGGCTACACCTTC
>-|TRBV5-6|TRBJ2-1|TRBD2
CASSLPGLAAEQFF
TGTGCCAGCAGCCTCCCGGGACTAGCGGCTGAGCAGTTCTTC
>-|TRBV6-6|TRBJ1-2|-
CASSFYRGSGYTF
TGTGCCAGCAGTTTCTACCGGGGCAGTGGCTACACCTTC
>-|TRBV3-1/TRBV3-2|TRBJ2-6|TRBD1
CASSQEQGATGANVLTF
TGTGCCAGCAGCCAAGAGCAGGGGGCGACAGGGGCCAACGTCCTGACTTTC
>-|TRBV10-3|TRBJ1-3|-
CAISKVSSGNTIYF
TGTGCCATCAGTAAGGTTAGCTCTGGAAACACCATATATTTT
>-|TRBV9|TRBJ2-7|-
CASSARYDTSSYEQYF
TGTGCCAGCAGCGCCCGATATGACACTAGCTCCTACGAGCAGTACTTC
>-|TRBV29-1|TRBJ2-1|TRBD1
CSVLGTGVDEQFF
TGCAGCGTTTTAGGGACAGGGGTCGATGAGCAGTTCTTC
>-|TRBV5-1|TRBJ1-1|TRBD1
CASSSGTEGLRAFF
TGCGCCAGCAGCTCCGGGACAGAAGGGTTGCGAGCTTTCTTT
>once|TRBV5-8|TRBJ2-1|TRBD1
CASSLGDRGSNEQFF
TGTGCCAGCAGCTTGGGGGACAGGGGGAGCAATGAGCAGTTCTTC
>-|TRBV5-5|TRBJ2-6|-
CASSFSRSSGANVLTF
TGTGCCAGCAGCTTCTCGAGAAGCTCTGGGGCCAACGTCCTGACTTTC
>-|TRBV15|TRBJ1-3|-
CATSREGSGGNTIYF
TGTGCCACCAGCAGAGAGGGCAGTGGGGGAAACACCATATATTTT
>-|TRBV6-5|TRBJ1-5|TRBD1
CASSPLDRLQPQHF
TGTGCCAGCAGTCCTCTGGACAGGCTTCAGCCCCAGCATTTT
>-|TRBV19|TRBJ1-4|-
CASSIDWTTNEKLFF
TGTGCCAGTAGTATAGATTGGACAACTAATGAAAAACTGTTTTTT
>once|TRBV5-4|TRBJ2-7|-
CASSSNRDPRKEQYF
TGTGCCAGCAGCTCAAACCGGGACCCACGGAAGGAGCAGTACTTC
>-|TRBV6-1|TRBJ1-2|-
CASSEMGGYNYGYTF
TGTGCCAGCAGTGAAATGGGGGGTTATAACTATGGCTACACCTTC
>-|TRBV6-5|TRBJ1-2|-
CASSSGPQEDGYTF
TGTGCCAGCAGTTCGGGACCCCAAGAGGATGGCTACACCTTC
>-|TRBV3-1/TRBV3-2|TRBJ2-2|TRBD2
CASSILAGGTGELFF
TGTGCCAGCAGCATTCTAGCGGGGGGAACCGGGGAGCTGTTTTTT
>-|TRBV10-2|TRBJ1-3|-
CASSDLGLPGNTIYF
TGCGCCAGCAGTGACCTGGGGCTACCTGGAAACACCATATATTTT
>-|TRBV11-3|TRBJ2-1|-
CASSFWGDNEQFF
TGTGCCAGCAGCTTTTGGGGGGACAATGAGCAGTTCTTC
>-|TRBV7-6|TRBJ2-5|-
CASTPGRETQYF
TGTGCCAGCACACCGGGTCGGGAGACCCAGTACTTC
>-|TRBV2|TRBJ1-5|-
CASRGASNQPQHF
TGTGCCAGCCGGGGAGCGAGCAATCAGCCCCAGCATTTT
>-|TRBV11-2|TRBJ2-7|TRBD2
CASSLVAGGQYEQYF
TGTGCCAGCAGCTTAGTTGCGGGGGGGCAGTACGAGCAGTACTTC
>-|TRBV7-2|TRBJ2-3|TRBD1
CASSTTGQGTDTQYF
TGTGCCAGCAGCACGACGGGACAGGGGACAGATACGCAGTATTTT
>-|TRBV7-9|TRBJ2-1|-
CASSLWYAPGAEQFF
TGTGCCAGCAGCTTGTGGTACGCCCCGGGGGCTGAGCAGTTCTTC
>-|TRBV3-1/TRBV3-2|TRBJ1-2|TRBD1
CASSQEGQKQYGYTF
TGTGCCAGCAGCCAAGAGGGACAGAAGCAGTATGGCTACACCTTC
>-|TRBV18|TRBJ1-1|-
CASSQRVPSLLNTEAFF
TGTGCCAGCTCACAGAGGGTTCCTAGTCTCCTGAACACTGAAGCTTTCTTT
>-|TRBV10-3|TRBJ2-7|-
CAISESVNEQYF
TGTGCCATCAGTGAGTCCGTCAACGAGCAGTACTTC
>-|TRBV3-1/TRBV3-2|TRBJ2-1|TRBD2
CASSANGLAGHGGQFF
TGTGCCAGCAGCGCTAATGGACTAGCGGGACACGGGGGGCAGTTCTTC
>-|TRBV9|TRBJ1-1|-
CASSPRGGSTEAFF
TGTGCCAGCAGCCCCCGTGGGGGATCCACTGAAGCTTTCTTT
>-|TRBV7-9|TRBJ2-2|TRBD1
CASSPRQGKAGELFF
TGTGCCAGCAGCCCCCGACAGGGAAAGGCCGGGGAGCTGTTTTTT
>-|TRBV7-6|TRBJ2-1|-
CASSLLDSANEQFF
TGTGCCAGCAGCTTACTGGATAGCGCCAATGAGCAGTTCTTC
>-|TRBV18|TRBJ2-7|-
CASSGASNYEQYF
TGTGCCAGCTCAGGGGCCAGCAACTACGAGCAGTACTTC
>-|TRBV12-3/TRBV12-4|TRBJ1-5|-
CASRNDNNQPQHF
TGTGCCAGCAGAAATGACAACAATCAGCCCCAGCATTTT
>-|TRBV6-5|TRBJ1-3|-
CASSYSTLSSGNTIYF
TGTGCCAGCAGTTACTCTACCCTTAGCTCTGGAAACACCATATATTTT
>-|TRBV6-6|TRBJ1-5|-
CASSPITYLTDPRQPQHF
TGTGCCAGCAGTCCTATTACCTATCTGACAGACCCGAGGCAGCCCCAGCATTTT
>-|TRBV12-3/TRBV12-4|TRBJ1-1|-
CASSTDPALAAFF
TGTGCCAGCAGTACTGACCCCGCCCTGGCAGCTTTCTTT
>-|TRBV6-6|TRBJ2-7|-
CASSFWTGSYEQYF
TGTGCCAGCAGTTTTTGGACTGGCTCCTACGAGCAGTACTTC
>-|TRBV3-1/TRBV3-2|TRBJ2-7|-
CASSPRTPYEQYF
TGTGCCAGCAGCCCACGGACACCATACGAGCAGTACTTC
>-|TRBV9|TRBJ1-2|-
CASSGTGTVYGYTF
TGTGCCAGCAGCGGAACCGGGACGGTCTATGGCTACACCTTC
>-|TRBV7-9|TRBJ2-1|TRBD1
CASSRLGTGENEQFF
TGTGCCAGCAGCCGACTCGGGACAGGGGAAAATGAGCAGTTCTTC